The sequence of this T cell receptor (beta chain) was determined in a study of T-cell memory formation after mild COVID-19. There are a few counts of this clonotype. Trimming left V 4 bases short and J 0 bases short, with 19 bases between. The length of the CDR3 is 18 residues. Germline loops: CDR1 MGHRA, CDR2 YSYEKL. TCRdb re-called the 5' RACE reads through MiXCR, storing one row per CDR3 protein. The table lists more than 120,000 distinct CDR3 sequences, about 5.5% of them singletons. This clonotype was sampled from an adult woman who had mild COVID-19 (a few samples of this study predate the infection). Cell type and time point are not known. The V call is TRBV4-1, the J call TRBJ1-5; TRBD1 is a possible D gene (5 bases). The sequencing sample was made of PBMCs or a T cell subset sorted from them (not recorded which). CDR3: CASSLRDVTLYSNQPQHF. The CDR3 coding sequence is TGCGCCAGCAGCCTCCGGGACGTAACCCTCTATAGCAATCAGCCCCAGCATTTT.